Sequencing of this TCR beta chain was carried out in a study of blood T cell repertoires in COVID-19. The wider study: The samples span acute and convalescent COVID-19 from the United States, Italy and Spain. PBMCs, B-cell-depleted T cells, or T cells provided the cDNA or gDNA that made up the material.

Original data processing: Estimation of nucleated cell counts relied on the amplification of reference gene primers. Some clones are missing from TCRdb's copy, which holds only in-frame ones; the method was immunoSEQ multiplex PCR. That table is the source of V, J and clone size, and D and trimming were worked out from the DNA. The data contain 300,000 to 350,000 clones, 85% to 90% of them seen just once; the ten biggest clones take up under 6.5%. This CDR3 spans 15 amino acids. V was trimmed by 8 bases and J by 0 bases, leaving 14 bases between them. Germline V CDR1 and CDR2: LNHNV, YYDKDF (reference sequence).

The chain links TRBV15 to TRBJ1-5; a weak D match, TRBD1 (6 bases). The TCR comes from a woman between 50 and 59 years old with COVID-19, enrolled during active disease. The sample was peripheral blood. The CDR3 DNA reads TGTGCCACCCTAGGGGGGGGGAATAGCAATCAGCCCCAGCATTTT. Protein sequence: CATLGGGNSNQPQHF.